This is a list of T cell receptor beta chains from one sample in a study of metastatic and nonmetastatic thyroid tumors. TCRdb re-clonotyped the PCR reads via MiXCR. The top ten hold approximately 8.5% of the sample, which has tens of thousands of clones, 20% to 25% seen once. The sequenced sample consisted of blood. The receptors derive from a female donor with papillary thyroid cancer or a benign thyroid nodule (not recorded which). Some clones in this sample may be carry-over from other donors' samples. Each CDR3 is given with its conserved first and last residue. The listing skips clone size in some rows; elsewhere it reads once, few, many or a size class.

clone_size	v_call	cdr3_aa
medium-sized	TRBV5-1	CASSLAGQLNSPLHF
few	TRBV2	CASTMRRGDGEQYF
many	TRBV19	CASSKGQGGEKLFF
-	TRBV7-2	CASSLPGQVPPAEQFF
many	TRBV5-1	CASSPPGQMNTGELFF
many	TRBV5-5	CASSYVGPGGEKLFF
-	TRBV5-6	CASSKVQPGLATYEQYF
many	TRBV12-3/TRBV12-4	CASSFSTSGRPGEQFF
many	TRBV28	CASSFYLSGLRDGYAF
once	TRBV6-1	CASSEAGEGKYF
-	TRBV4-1	CASSQGPKGGQCIQTQYF
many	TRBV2	CASSPRGLNGDTQYF
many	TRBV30	CAWTAGTSPEQFF
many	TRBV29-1	CSVDQGGAGELFF
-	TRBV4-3	CASSEDRGTEAFF
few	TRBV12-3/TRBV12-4	CASDTGLPGELFF
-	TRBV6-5	CSSRHPVAFF
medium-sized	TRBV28	CASSLGTAYEQYF
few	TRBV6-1	CASSARLEGNTEAFF
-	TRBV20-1	CSSTGTPGYNEQFF
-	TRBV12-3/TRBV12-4	CASSSRTNQETRYF
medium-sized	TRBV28	CASSFLGQTGDYEQYF
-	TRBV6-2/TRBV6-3	CASSRNRAGTSGSDNEQFF
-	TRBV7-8	CASSLGSLSNQPQHF
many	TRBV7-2	CASSLEGTQSGEQFF
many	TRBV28	CASSPFADLEAFF
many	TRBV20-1	CSARERGSSGNTIYF
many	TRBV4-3	CASSQGSGQREQYF
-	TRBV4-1	CASAQGVGNTEAFF
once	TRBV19	CASSISAGPFVDTQYF
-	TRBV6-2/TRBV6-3	CASSYTKTGRENIQYF
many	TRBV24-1	CATSGGISYTQYF
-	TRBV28	CASRRKQPQHF
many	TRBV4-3	CASSQRQGVVQFF
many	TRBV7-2	CASSQRWDIQYF
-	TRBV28	CASSRLAKGRHEEFF
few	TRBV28	CASSSAGGRNSPLHF
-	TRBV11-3	CASSSTATQLFF
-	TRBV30	CAWSQGGRTDTQYF
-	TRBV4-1	CASRSTGGDIQYF
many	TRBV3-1	CASSQRDPTTREQYF
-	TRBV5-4	CASSLVGATGNTIYF